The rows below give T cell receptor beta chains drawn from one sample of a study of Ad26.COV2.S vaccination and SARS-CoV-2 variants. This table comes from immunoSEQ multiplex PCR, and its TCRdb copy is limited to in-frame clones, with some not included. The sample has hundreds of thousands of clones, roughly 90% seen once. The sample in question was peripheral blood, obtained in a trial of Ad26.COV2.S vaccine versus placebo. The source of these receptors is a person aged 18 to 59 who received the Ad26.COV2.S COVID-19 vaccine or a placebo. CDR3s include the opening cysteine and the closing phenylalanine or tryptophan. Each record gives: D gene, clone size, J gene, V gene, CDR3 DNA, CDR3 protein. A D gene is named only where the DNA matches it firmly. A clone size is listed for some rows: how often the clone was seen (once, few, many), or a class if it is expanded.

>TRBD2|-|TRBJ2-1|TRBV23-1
TGCGCCAGCAGTCATTTACTAGCGGGAGGGCGTATAACCTACAATGAGCAGTTCTTC
CASSHLLAGGRITYNEQFF
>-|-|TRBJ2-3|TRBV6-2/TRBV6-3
TGTGCCAGCAGTTACCAGCGTGAATACACAGATACGCAGTATTTT
CASSYQREYTDTQYF
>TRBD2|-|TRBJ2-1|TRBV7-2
TGTGCCAGCAGCTTATTAGCGGGAGAGTCCTACAATGAGCAGTTCTTC
CASSLLAGESYNEQFF
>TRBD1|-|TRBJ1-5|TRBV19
TGTGCCAGTAGTATCGGGGGACAGCCCTTAGGGAATCAGCCCCAGCATTTT
CASSIGGQPLGNQPQHF
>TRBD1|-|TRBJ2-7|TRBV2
TGTGCCAGCCGCCCGGGACAGTACTACGAGCAGTACTTC
CASRPGQYYEQYF
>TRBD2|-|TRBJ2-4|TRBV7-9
TGTGCCAGCAGCACCGCGGGGGATCAGTACTTC
CASSTAGDQYF
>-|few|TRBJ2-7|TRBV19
TGTGCCACCAAGGGCTTGGGGGAGAGCTCCTACGAGCAGTACTTC
CATKGLGESSYEQYF
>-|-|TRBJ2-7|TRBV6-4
TGTGCCAGGCGAGCCTACGAGCAGTACTTC
CARRAYEQYF
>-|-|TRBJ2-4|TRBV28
TGTGCCAGCAGTTTAATAGCCGGCATTCAGTACTTC
CASSLIAGIQYF
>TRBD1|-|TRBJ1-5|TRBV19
TGTGCCAGTAGTAGGACAGGGGGCAGCAATCAGCCCCAGCATTTT
CASSRTGGSNQPQHF
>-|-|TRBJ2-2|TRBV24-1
TGTGCCACCAGTGATAAATACAAGGTTTCCGGGGAGCTGTTTTTT
CATSDKYKVSGELFF
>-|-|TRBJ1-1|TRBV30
TGTGCCCGGAGCGGGACCCTCACTGAAGCTTTCTTT
CARSGTLTEAFF
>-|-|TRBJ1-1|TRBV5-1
TGCGCCAGCAGCTTGCGTCCGGCGAACACTGAAGCTTTCTTT
CASSLRPANTEAFF
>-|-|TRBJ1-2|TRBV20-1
TGCAGTGCTAGAGATTTCGCTGGCTACACCTTC
CSARDFAGYTF
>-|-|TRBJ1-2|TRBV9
TGTGCCAGCACCCGTAATTGGGGGCAGATCGATGGCTACACCTTC
CASTRNWGQIDGYTF
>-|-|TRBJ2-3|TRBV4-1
TGCGCCAGCAGCCAATGGTACAAGGGGGGTACAGATACGCAGTATTTT
CASSQWYKGGTDTQYF
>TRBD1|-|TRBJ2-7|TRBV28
TGTGCCAGCAGTGACCTCGACAGGGAAGTCGACGAGCAGTACTTC
CASSDLDREVDEQYF
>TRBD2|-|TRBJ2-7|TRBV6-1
TGTGCCAGCAGTGAAGTGGGGACTAACTCCTACGAGCAGTACTTC
CASSEVGTNSYEQYF
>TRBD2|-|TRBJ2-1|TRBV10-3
TGTGCCATCAGTGGTTCCCTAGCGGGGTTCTACAATGAGCAGTTCTTC
CAISGSLAGFYNEQFF
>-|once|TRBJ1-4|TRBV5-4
TGTGCCAGCAGCTTGGGTGGGGACGCGAGGGGTGAAAAACTGTTTTTT
CASSLGGDARGEKLFF
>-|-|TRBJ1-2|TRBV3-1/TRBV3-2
TGTGCCAGCAGCGAGACGGTTCATGGCTACACCTTC
CASSETVHGYTF
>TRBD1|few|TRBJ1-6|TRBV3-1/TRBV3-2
TGTGCCAGCAGCCGGGACAGGGGCCAATATAATTCACCCCTCCACTTT
CASSRDRGQYNSPLHF
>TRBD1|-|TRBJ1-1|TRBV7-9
TGTGCCAGCAGCTTAGCCCGACAGGGGAACACTGAAGCTTTCTTT
CASSLARQGNTEAFF
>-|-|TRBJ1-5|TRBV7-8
TGTGCCAGCAGTCCAAGGGGGGGGCCGAATCAGCCCCAGCATTTT
CASSPRGGPNQPQHF
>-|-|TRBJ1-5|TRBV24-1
TGTGCCACCAGTGACGGGACTGAGAGCAATCAGCCCCAGCATTTT
CATSDGTESNQPQHF
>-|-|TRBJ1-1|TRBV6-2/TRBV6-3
TGTGCCAGCAGTTACGACGGGGACACTGAAGCTTTCTTT
CASSYDGDTEAFF
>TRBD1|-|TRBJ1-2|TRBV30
TGTGCCTGGAATCTTATCAGGGGGTACTATGGCTACACCTTC
CAWNLIRGYYGYTF
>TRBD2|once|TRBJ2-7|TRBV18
TGTGCCAGCTCACTAAGACTAGCGGCTGGGGCCTACGAGCAGTACTTC
CASSLRLAAGAYEQYF
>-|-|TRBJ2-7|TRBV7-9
TGTGCCAGCAGCTTGAGGGTCGAGCAGTACTTC
CASSLRVEQYF
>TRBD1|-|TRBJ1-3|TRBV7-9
TGTGCCAGCAGCTACCCCGACAGGGCGGGAAACACCATATATTTT
CASSYPDRAGNTIYF
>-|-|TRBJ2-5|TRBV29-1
TGCAGCGTTGACGGCCTTGCGAGCGAAATTAACGATTACCAAGAGACCCAGTACTTC
CSVDGLASEINDYQETQYF
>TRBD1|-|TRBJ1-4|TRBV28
TGTGCCAGCAGACCACCGGGACAGGAGAATGAAAAACTGTTTTTT
CASRPPGQENEKLFF
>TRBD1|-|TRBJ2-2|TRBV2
TGTGCCAGCAGGGGACAGAGCGCGAACACCGGGGAGCTGTTTTTT
CASRGQSANTGELFF
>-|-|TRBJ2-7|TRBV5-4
TGTGCCAGCAGCTTGACACAGTCCCCCTACGAGCAGTACTTC
CASSLTQSPYEQYF
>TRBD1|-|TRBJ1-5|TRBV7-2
TGTGCCAGCAGCCTACAGGGGCGAGATCAGCCCCAGCATTTT
CASSLQGRDQPQHF
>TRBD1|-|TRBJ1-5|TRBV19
TGTGCCAGTAGTATCCAGGGGGCTTTTCAGCCCCAGCATTTT
CASSIQGAFQPQHF
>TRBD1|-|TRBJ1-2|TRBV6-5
TGTGCCAGCAGTTCCCAGTTACAGGGGGCTGGCTATGGCTACACCTTC
CASSSQLQGAGYGYTF
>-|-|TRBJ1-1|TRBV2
TGTGCCAGCAGACAACTCGGGGGGTTCACTGAAGCTTTCTTT
CASRQLGGFTEAFF
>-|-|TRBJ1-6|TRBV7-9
TGTGCCAGCAGCTTCCAGGGAGTTGATTCACCCCTCCACTTT
CASSFQGVDSPLHF
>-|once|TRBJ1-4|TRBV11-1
TGTGCCAGCAGCTTAGCTGACAGGCAGCGGTTTAATGAAAAACTGTTTTTT
CASSLADRQRFNEKLFF
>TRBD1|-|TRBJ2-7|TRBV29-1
TGCAGCGTTGAGGAGGGGTCGGGACAGGGATCCTACGAGCAGTACTTC
CSVEEGSGQGSYEQYF
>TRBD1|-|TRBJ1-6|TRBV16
TGTGCCAGCAGCAGCCGGGACAGCTTCTCCTATAATTCACCCCTCCACTTT
CASSSRDSFSYNSPLHF
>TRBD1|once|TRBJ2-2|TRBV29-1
TGCAGCGTTGGAGACAGGGTTGGCGGGGAGCTGTTTTTT
CSVGDRVGGELFF
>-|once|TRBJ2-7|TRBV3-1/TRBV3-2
TGTGCCAGCAGCTCAGTCTACGAGCAGTACTTC
CASSSVYEQYF
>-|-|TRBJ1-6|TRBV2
TGTGCCAGCAGGAGAGATCTTTCTAATTCACCCCTCCACTTT
CASRRDLSNSPLHF
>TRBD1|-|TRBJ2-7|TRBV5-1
TGCGCCAGCAGCTTGGCTCCGGGACAGGCATACGAGCAGTACTTC
CASSLAPGQAYEQYF
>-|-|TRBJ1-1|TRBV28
TGTGCCAGCAGTCCCCGGCGCACTGAAGCTTTCTTT
CASSPRRTEAFF
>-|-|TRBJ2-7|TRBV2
TGTGCCAGCAGTGAGCAGGGCCCCTCCTACGAGCAGTACTTC
CASSEQGPSYEQYF
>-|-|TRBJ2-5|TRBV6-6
TGTGCCAGCAGTACCCACAGTCTCCAAGAGACCCAGTACTTC
CASSTHSLQETQYF
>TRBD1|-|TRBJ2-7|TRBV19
TGTGCCAGTAGTAGCCCGGGACAGGGCGCCGAGCAGTACTTC
CASSSPGQGAEQYF
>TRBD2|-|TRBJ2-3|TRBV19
TGTGCCAGTAGTCCTAGCGGGAGCACAGATACGCAGTATTTT
CASSPSGSTDTQYF
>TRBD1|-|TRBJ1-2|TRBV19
TGTGCCAGTAGTCTAACAGGGGTCGGCTACACCTTC
CASSLTGVGYTF
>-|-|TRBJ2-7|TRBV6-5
TGTGCCAGCAGTTACTCGACGTCAGGGGGGGGCTACGAGCAGTACTTC
CASSYSTSGGGYEQYF